A selection of T cell receptor beta chains follows, all from one sample in a study of blood T cell repertoires in COVID-19. The method was immunoSEQ multiplex PCR; TCRdb's version includes in-frame clones alone and lacks a portion of them. The sample shows roughly 260,000 clones, around 90% of them seen only once. Sequencing was done on a sample of peripheral blood. These receptors were collected from a person aged 18-30 years with COVID-19, enrolled during active disease. The CDR3 runs from the conserved cysteine through the conserved F or W. A D gene is named only where the DNA matches it firmly. Part of the rows lack a size; the others show once, few, many or a class for expanded clones.

d_gene: .; abundance: .; v_gene: TRBV29-1; j_gene: TRBJ2-7; CDR3aa: CSVGGAAYEQYF; CDR3nt: TGCAGCGTGGGGGGGGCTGCCTACGAGCAGTACTTC
d_gene: .; abundance: .; v_gene: TRBV2; j_gene: TRBJ2-1; CDR3aa: CASGQGGIGNEQFF; CDR3nt: TGTGCCAGCGGGCAGGGCGGCATCGGGAATGAGCAGTTCTTC
d_gene: .; abundance: .; v_gene: TRBV25-1; j_gene: TRBJ2-3; CDR3aa: CASSESGGTGDRPDTQYF; CDR3nt: TGTGCCAGCAGTGAATCTGGCGGGACCGGTGACCGGCCAGATACGCAGTATTTT
d_gene: TRBD2; abundance: .; v_gene: TRBV4-3; j_gene: TRBJ2-7; CDR3aa: CASSQGEGLAGVLYF; CDR3nt: TGCGCCAGCAGCCAAGGAGAAGGGCTAGCGGGAGTACTGTACTTC
d_gene: .; abundance: once; v_gene: TRBV27; j_gene: TRBJ1-5; CDR3aa: CASSPLDRYQPQHF; CDR3nt: TGTGCCAGCAGTCCGTTGGACAGATATCAGCCCCAGCATTTT
d_gene: TRBD2; abundance: .; v_gene: TRBV6-1; j_gene: TRBJ2-7; CDR3aa: CASSEWASGGYEQYF; CDR3nt: TGTGCCAGCAGTGAATGGGCTAGCGGGGGCTACGAGCAGTACTTC
d_gene: TRBD2; abundance: .; v_gene: TRBV10-1; j_gene: TRBJ2-3; CDR3aa: CASSERTSANTQYF; CDR3nt: TGCGCCAGCAGTGAACGGACTAGCGCAAATACGCAGTATTTT
d_gene: TRBD1; abundance: .; v_gene: TRBV24-1; j_gene: TRBJ1-4; CDR3aa: CATSDPGQGSEKLFF; CDR3nt: TGTGCCACCAGTGACCCCGGACAGGGATCCGAAAAACTGTTTTTT
d_gene: TRBD2; abundance: .; v_gene: TRBV5-1; j_gene: TRBJ2-3; CDR3aa: CASSPGTSGYTDTQYF; CDR3nt: TGCGCCAGCAGTCCCGGGACTAGCGGATACACAGATACGCAGTATTTT
d_gene: TRBD1; abundance: .; v_gene: TRBV10-1; j_gene: TRBJ2-7; CDR3aa: CASSMGGQGEQYF; CDR3nt: TGCGCCAGCAGTATGGGAGGACAGGGCGAGCAGTACTTC
d_gene: .; abundance: .; v_gene: TRBV2; j_gene: TRBJ2-2; CDR3aa: CASRQIRNTGELFF; CDR3nt: TGTGCCAGCAGACAAATCAGGAACACCGGGGAGCTGTTTTTT
d_gene: .; abundance: .; v_gene: TRBV6-1; j_gene: TRBJ2-5; CDR3aa: CASSERSTQDTEIEGPETQYF; CDR3nt: TGTGCCAGCAGTGAACGCTCGACACAAGACACCGAAATCGAGGGCCCAGAGACCCAGTACTTC
d_gene: .; abundance: .; v_gene: TRBV28; j_gene: TRBJ2-3; CDR3aa: CASSSPGGDTQYF; CDR3nt: TGTGCCAGCAGCTCCCCTGGGGGCGATACGCAGTATTTT
d_gene: .; abundance: few; v_gene: TRBV7-3; j_gene: TRBJ1-5; CDR3aa: CASSSTSNQPQHF; CDR3nt: TGTGCCAGCAGTTCGACAAGCAATCAGCCCCAGCATTTT
d_gene: TRBD2; abundance: .; v_gene: TRBV19; j_gene: TRBJ2-1; CDR3aa: CASSAGTSVDNEQFF; CDR3nt: TGTGCCAGTAGCGCCGGGACTAGCGTCGACAATGAGCAGTTCTTC
d_gene: .; abundance: .; v_gene: TRBV7-2; j_gene: TRBJ2-3; CDR3aa: CASSLKPSVITSSTDTQYF; CDR3nt: TGTGCCAGCAGCTTAAAACCCTCGGTTATTACGTCCAGCACAGATACGCAGTATTTT
d_gene: .; abundance: .; v_gene: TRBV6-5; j_gene: TRBJ1-2; CDR3aa: CASSYRGGLGYTF; CDR3nt: TGTGCCAGCAGTTACCGGGGAGGCCTTGGCTACACCTTC
d_gene: .; abundance: .; v_gene: TRBV19; j_gene: TRBJ1-2; CDR3aa: CASSASLADGYTF; CDR3nt: TGTGCCAGTAGTGCCTCCCTGGCAGATGGCTACACCTTC
d_gene: .; abundance: .; v_gene: TRBV2; j_gene: TRBJ2-5; CDR3aa: CASSEATGHKRETQYF; CDR3nt: TGTGCCAGCAGTGAAGCTACAGGCCATAAAAGGGAGACCCAGTACTTC
d_gene: TRBD1; abundance: .; v_gene: TRBV10-3; j_gene: TRBJ2-1; CDR3aa: CAISEGTGIGYNEQFF; CDR3nt: TGTGCCATCAGTGAGGGGACAGGGATAGGGTACAATGAGCAGTTCTTC